This entry features one T cell receptor beta chain sequence. Germline V gives CDR1 SEHNR, CDR2 FQNEAQ (reference sequence). V lost 3 bases, J lost 6 bases, and 8 bases lay in between. This CDR3 has 12 residues. The data are from a study of cytomegalovirus exposure and HLA in healthy donors. In the PCR, 60 Vbeta and 13 Jbeta primers were used. Clones were read by immunoSEQ multiplex PCR, and TCRdb kept only the in-frame ones, dropping some. This table holds some 150,000 clones, approximately 87% found once. The clonotype was recovered from a woman under 40 in good health and CMV-seronegative. The rearrangement links TRBV7-9 to TRBJ1-2; a possible D gene is TRBD1 (5 bases). The sequenced sample consisted of PBMCs. The CDR3 coding sequence is TGTGCCAGCAGCTTTGCGGGGGATGGCTACACCTTC. It encodes CASSFAGDGYTF.